Presented here are 25 T cell receptor beta chains from one specimen sequenced in a study of graft-versus-host responses after intestinal transplantation. Some clones are missing from TCRdb's copy, which holds only in-frame ones; the method was immunoSEQ multiplex PCR. Of 20,000 to 25,000 clones listed, around 76% are singletons. Graft specimens yielded both intraepithelial and lamina propria lymphocytes. This material consisted of ileum tissue, taken 12 days after intestinal transplant. These receptors were collected from a human patient who received an intestinal transplant, so some T cells may come from the graft donor.

The chain combines TRBV2 with TRBJ2-4; the match to TRBD2 covers 8 bases. CDR3 length equals 17 residues. With V trimmed by 5 bases and J by 0 bases, 9 bases remained unmatched. The germline gives CDR1 SNHLY, CDR2 FYNNEI. The CDR3 loop reads CASSPRGGELAKNIQYF. The CDR3 nucleotides are TGTGCCAGCAGTCCCCGGGGGGGGGAACTAGCCAAAAACATTCAGTACTTC.

This clone was seen once. V gene TRBV5-1 combines with J gene TRBJ1-2; D is possibly TRBD1 (5 bases). There are 15 residues in the CDR3. Germline V lookup: CDR1 SGHRS, CDR2 YFSETQ. V was cut by 3 bases and J by 1 base, with 13 bases left in between. For the CDR3, the DNA is TGCGCCAGCAGCTCAGACTCAGGGATTAACTATGGCTACACCTTC. Protein sequence: CASSSDSGINYGYTF. Drawing the rest from reference TRBV5-1 and TRBJ1-2, the complete variable domain is KAGVTQTPRYLIKTRGQQVTLSCSPISGHRSVSWYQQTPGQGLQFLFEYFSETQRNKGNFPGRFSGRQFSNSRSEMNVSTLELGDSALYLCASSSDSGINYGYTFGSGTRLTVV.

This chain uses TRBV4-2 with TRBJ2-6; 8 nucleotides agree with TRBD1. V lost 4 bases, J lost 1 base, and 15 bases stayed unmatched. CDR3 length: 20 residues. CDR1 and CDR2 from the germline V gene are LGHNA and YNFKEQ. Written as DNA, the CDR3 is TGTGCCAGCAGCCTCTTACCAGGGCGGCAGGGGGCTTCTGGGGCCAACGTCCTGACTTTC. This codes for CASSLLPGRQGASGANVLTF.

This chain links TRBV5-4 with TRBJ2-3; 8 bases match TRBD1. The CDR3 is made up of 15 amino acids. The J segment lost 3 bases and the V segment lost 4 bases, leaving 7 bases of the junction unmatched. Germline V gives CDR1 SGHNT, CDR2 YYREEE (reference sequence). The CDR3 sequence: CASSQGTGGTDTQYF. The CDR3 nucleotides read TGTGCCAGCAGCCAAGGGACAGGAGGTACAGATACGCAGTATTTT.

The gene calls are TRBV7-9 and TRBJ2-3; perhaps TRBD2 as D (6 bases). CDR1 is SEHNR and CDR2 is FQNEAQ in the germline V gene (reference sequence). This CDR3 spans 15 amino acids. This chain's CDR3 is CAEEGNAGSLDTQYF. CDR3 DNA sequence: TGTGCAGAGGAGGGGAACGCAGGAAGTCTAGATACGCAGTATTTT.

This chain uses TRBV5-1 with TRBJ2-6; a possible D gene is TRBD2 (5 bases). In germline, CDR1 is SGHRS, CDR2 YFSETQ. V gave up 4 bases and J gave up 0 bases, with 8 bases separating them. This CDR3 has 15 residues. In DNA form, the CDR3 reads TGCGCCAGCAGCCAAGGGAGCTCTGGGGCCAACGTCCTGACTTTC. This translates into CASSQGSSGANVLTF.

The rearrangement joins TRBV7-9 to TRBJ2-3, with 10 bases aligning to TRBD2. V dropped 3 bases and J dropped 3; count of bases not matched to a gene: 6. CDR1 and CDR2 from the germline V gene are SEHNR and FQNEAQ (reference sequence). This CDR3 region has 16 residues. The CDR3, as DNA: TGTGCCAGCAGCTTTGCCGGGACTAGCGAGACAGATACGCAGTATTTT. Its protein is CASSFAGTSETDTQYF.

J is TRBJ2-7 and V is TRBV11-2; TRBD1 matches at 7 bases. The CDR3 is made up of 13 amino acids. V shed 5 bases and J 2 bases; nucleotides not matched to a gene: 3. Germline V gives CDR1 SGHAT, CDR2 FQNNGV. The CDR3 region is CASSRTGTYEQYF. CDR3 bases: TGTGCCAGCAGCCGGACAGGCACCTACGAGCAGTACTTC.

V usage is TRBV15 and J usage is TRBJ2-7; tentatively, D is TRBD1 (7 bases). The CDR3 consists of 16 residues. Germline V gives CDR1 LNHNV, CDR2 YYDKDF (reference sequence). V was clipped by 3 bases and J by 6 bases, with 21 bases between them. The CDR3 DNA reads TGTGCCACCAGCAGCCCCTTCGGCGGAGGGGGCGGCGAGCAGTACTTC. Translated, it gives CATSSPFGGGGGEQYF.

The chain employs TRBV9 and TRBJ2-1; 9 bases are a match to TRBD2. V trimming: 0 bases; J trimming: 9 bases; junction bases outside the gene matches: 4. This CDR3 contains 14 residues. Germline V lookup: CDR1 SGDLS, CDR2 YYNGEE. The CDR3 reads CASSVGAGGLEQFF. In DNA form, the CDR3 reads TGTGCCAGCAGCGTAGGGGCGGGGGGGCTTGAGCAGTTCTTC.

J is TRBJ2-7 and V is TRBV11-1; the D is unclear. Germline lookup yields CDR1 SGHAT and CDR2 FQDESV (reference sequence). V was trimmed by 2 bases and J by 3 bases, leaving 5 bases between them. CDR3 length: 12 residues. The chain's CDR3 is CASSLSVYEQYF. In nucleotides, the CDR3 is TGTGCCAGCAGCTTATCCGTCTACGAGCAGTACTTC.

The J gene is TRBJ2-2, the V gene TRBV7-9; 7 bases are shared with TRBD1. The CDR3 runs 14 residues. Per germline, CDR1 SEHNR and CDR2 FQNEAQ (reference sequence). V dropped 7 bases and J dropped 5; count of bases not matched to a gene: 7. Here the CDR3 reads CASNSAGGTGELFF. CDR3 DNA sequence: TGTGCCAGCAATAGTGCAGGGGGAACCGGGGAGCTGTTTTTT.

The chain combines TRBV6-5 with TRBJ1-5, with a possible D match to TRBD1 (6 bases). This CDR3 has 14 amino acids. V dropped 5 bases and J dropped 7 bases, with 15 bases sitting between them. Germline CDR1 reads MNHEY; CDR2 reads SVGAGI. For the CDR3, the DNA is TGTGCCAGCAGTCCGGGGGGGCAGAGGCAGCCCCAGCATTTT. Amino acid sequence: CASSPGGQRQPQHF.

J is TRBJ2-7 and V is TRBV14; a weak D match, TRBD1 (6 bases). CDR3 length equals 12 residues. Germline V gene lookup returns CDR1 SGHDN and CDR2 FVKESK. V was pared by 5 bases and J by 5 bases, with 10 bases between. DNA for the CDR3: TGTGCCAGCAGCTTCACAGGGCACGAGCAGTACTTC. It translates to CASSFTGHEQYF.

This clone was detected a few times. The CDR3: CASSQGAPVWPQHF. CDR3 nucleotides: TGCGCCAGCAGCCAAGGGGCGCCTGTATGGCCCCAGCATTTT. The chain uses TRBV4-1 and TRBJ1-5; D not resolved. CDR3 size: 14 residues. The germline V and J ends were trimmed by 1 base and 9 bases, with 13 bases remaining between them. Looked up from germline, CDR1 is MGHRA and CDR2 is YSYEKL.

J is TRBJ2-5 and V is TRBV2; D may be TRBD1 (6 bases). V was shortened by 2 bases and J by 2 bases, with 12 bases between the two germline ends. This CDR3 spans 15 amino acids. Germline V lookup: CDR1 SNHLY, CDR2 FYNNEI. As DNA, the CDR3 is TGTGCCAGCAGTGAATGGGGGCTGATGCAAGAGACCCAGTACTTC. It is translated as CASSEWGLMQETQYF.

This clone was recorded once. Within the sample, other DNA sequences also encode this same CDR3. J is TRBJ1-2 and V is TRBV18, with D unresolved. CDR3 length: 11 residues. V shed 6 bases and J shed 8 bases, with 10 bases lying between them. Per the germline V gene, CDR1 is KGHSH and CDR2 is LQKENI. The CDR3 loop is CASSSLSGYTF. The CDR3 DNA reads as TGTGCCAGCTCGTCCCTATCCGGCTACACCTTC.

This sequence joins TRBV11-2 and TRBJ2-7; TRBD1 matches at 11 bases. The germline CDR1 and CDR2 sequences are SGHAT and FQNNGV. The CDR3 totals 16 residues. V shed 2 bases, J shed 3 bases, and the junction held 6 bases outside the gene matches. The CDR3 bases are TGTGCCAGCAGCTTACGGAAGGGGACAGGGGGCTACGAGCAGTACTTC. Translating it yields CASSLRKGTGGYEQYF.

This chain uses TRBV9 with TRBJ2-1; 11 nucleotides agree with TRBD2. The CDR3 totals 16 residues. Germline CDR1 and CDR2: SGDLS and YYNGEE. J was trimmed by 5 bases and V by 0 bases; bases with no gene match: 4. Written as DNA, the CDR3 is TGTGCCAGCAGCGTAGGGGGACTAGCGGCAAACAATGAGCAGTTCTTC. It is translated as CASSVGGLAANNEQFF. Supplemented by reference TRBV9 and TRBJ2-1, the full variable domain reads DSGVTQTPKHLITATGQRVTLRCSPRSGDLSVYWYQQSLDQGLQFLIQYYNGEERAKGNILERFSAQQFPDLHSELNLSSLELGDSALYFCASSVGGLAANNEQFFGPGTRLTVL.

The chain recombines TRBV7-6 with TRBJ2-7, with 8 bases lining up with TRBD1. The germline V gene encodes CDR1 SGHVS and CDR2 FNYEAQ. The CDR3 totals 16 residues. Trimming removed 5 bases from V and 3 bases from J; junction bases left unmatched: 12. In nucleotides, the CDR3 is TGTGCCAGCAGCCTCCGGGCGGGACAGGCACACTACGAGCAGTACTTC. It codes for CASSLRAGQAHYEQYF.

The CDR3 bases are TGTGCCAGCAGTTACGGGGCCTTGGCGTACCAAGAGACCCAGTACTTC. Protein product: CASSYGALAYQETQYF. V and J are TRBV6-5 and TRBJ2-5; perhaps TRBD1 as D (5 bases). The V and J ends lost 2 bases and 0 bases respectively, with 13 bases between them. Per germline, CDR1 MNHEY and CDR2 SVGAGI. CDR3 length equals 16 residues.

This clone was detected only a few times. The chain uses TRBV7-9 and TRBJ2-1; a weak D match, TRBD1 (6 bases). The V gene lost 3 bases and the J gene lost 13 bases, with 16 bases spanning the gap. The CDR3 sequence is 13 residues long. Germline-derived CDR1 and CDR2 are SEHNR and FQNEAQ (reference sequence). In nucleotides, the CDR3 is TGTGCCAGCAGCTTGCTCACCGGGACATCCCAGTTCTTC. It codes for CASSLLTGTSQFF. Drawing the rest from reference TRBV7-9 and TRBJ2-1, the complete variable domain is DTGVSQNPRHKITKRGQNVTFRCDPISEHNRLYWYRQTLGQGPEFLTYFQNEAQLEKSRLLSDRFSAERPKGSFSTLEIQRTEQGDSAMYLCASSLLTGTSQFFGPGTRLTVL.

The chain joins TRBV7-9 to TRBJ2-5; 9 nucleotides match TRBD1. Germline V gene lookup returns CDR1 SEHNR and CDR2 FQNEAQ (reference sequence). With V trimmed by 8 bases and J by 0 bases, 4 bases remained unmatched. This CDR3 is 14 amino acids long. CDR3 in amino acids: CASSDRGYQETQYF. The DNA for the CDR3 is TGTGCCAGCTCTGACAGGGGGTACCAAGAGACCCAGTACTTC.

The rearrangement links TRBV6-6 to TRBJ2-4; maybe TRBD1 (5 bases). Germline V gene lookup returns CDR1 MNHNY and CDR2 SVGAGI (reference sequence). The V end was cut by 6 bases, the J end by 5 bases, with 17 bases between. The CDR3 is 15 residues long. The CDR3 DNA follows: TGTGCCAGCAGCTACCCCGGACAAGTTGAAAACATTCAGTACTTC. As protein: CASSYPGQVENIQYF.

The chain recombines TRBV6-1 with TRBJ1-2; 9 nucleotides align to TRBD1. The CDR3 runs to 14 residues. CDR1 MNHNS and CDR2 SASEGT come from the germline V gene. V lost 6 bases, J lost 8 bases, and 10 bases stayed unmatched. CDR3 amino acids: CASRGTGRRVGYTF. CDR3 sequence (DNA): TGTGCCAGCAGGGGGACAGGGCGCAGGGTGGGCTACACCTTC.